This is a list of T cell receptor beta chains from one sample in a study of T-cell memory formation after mild COVID-19. Each CDR3 protein is one row after TCRdb ran MiXCR on the 5' RACE reads. Counted here are roughly 250,000 distinct CDR3 sequences, 16% occurring once; the ten biggest clones make up approximately 20%. Sequenced input: PBMCs or a T cell subset sorted from them (not recorded which). These receptor sequences come from a man between 18 and 35 years old who had mild COVID-19 (a few samples of this study predate the infection). Cell type and time point are not known. CDR3s include the opening cysteine and the closing phenylalanine or tryptophan. The order of the fields is clone size, V gene, D gene, J gene, CDR3 protein, CDR3 DNA. The D gene is left open where the match is weak. Rows may omit the clone size; those that give it use once, few, many or a size class.

clone_size: many
v_call: TRBV15
d_call: NA
j_call: TRBJ2-7
cdr3_aa: CATSRDRGSYEQYF
cdr3_nt: TGTGCCACCAGCAGAGATCGGGGTAGCTACGAGCAGTACTTC

clone_size: NA
v_call: TRBV5-6
d_call: NA
j_call: TRBJ2-2
cdr3_aa: CASSFRDSNTGELFF
cdr3_nt: TGTGCCAGCAGCTTCCGGGACTCAAACACCGGGGAGCTGTTTTTT

clone_size: NA
v_call: TRBV6-2/TRBV6-3
d_call: NA
j_call: TRBJ1-2
cdr3_aa: CASRADTRGYTF
cdr3_nt: TGTGCCAGCAGGGCGGACACAAGGGGCTACACCTTC

clone_size: NA
v_call: TRBV5-6
d_call: TRBD2
j_call: TRBJ2-4
cdr3_aa: CASSLTGTSWNIQYF
cdr3_nt: TGTGCCAGCAGCTTGACGGGGACTAGCTGGAACATTCAGTACTTC

clone_size: NA
v_call: TRBV7-6
d_call: NA
j_call: TRBJ1-6
cdr3_aa: CASSLESRRSPLHF
cdr3_nt: TGTGCCAGCAGCTTGGAGTCCAGGAGATCACCCCTCCACTTT

clone_size: few
v_call: TRBV11-2
d_call: TRBD1
j_call: TRBJ2-1
cdr3_aa: CASSKRQSFLTGNEQFF
cdr3_nt: TGTGCCAGCAGCAAGCGCCAAAGCTTTTTGACAGGGAATGAGCAGTTCTTC

clone_size: few
v_call: TRBV7-9
d_call: NA
j_call: TRBJ1-6
cdr3_aa: CASSLQESPLHF
cdr3_nt: TGTGCCAGCAGTCTACAAGAATCACCCCTCCACTTT

clone_size: NA
v_call: TRBV7-9
d_call: TRBD2
j_call: TRBJ2-5
cdr3_aa: CASSQSGVETQYF
cdr3_nt: TGTGCCAGCAGCCAAAGCGGGGTTGAGACCCAGTACTTC

clone_size: few
v_call: TRBV6-2/TRBV6-3
d_call: NA
j_call: TRBJ1-1
cdr3_aa: CASRQYLSGTEAFF
cdr3_nt: TGTGCCAGCAGACAATATCTTTCGGGTACTGAAGCTTTCTTT

clone_size: few
v_call: TRBV20-1
d_call: NA
j_call: TRBJ2-4
cdr3_aa: CSARVDRMEYF
cdr3_nt: TGCAGTGCTAGGGTCGACAGGATGGAGTACTTC

clone_size: few
v_call: TRBV4-3
d_call: NA
j_call: TRBJ1-2
cdr3_aa: CASSQVPGLTSGYGYTF
cdr3_nt: TGCGCCAGCAGCCAAGTGCCAGGACTAACATCAGGGTATGGCTACACCTTC

clone_size: NA
v_call: TRBV4-3
d_call: NA
j_call: TRBJ2-1
cdr3_aa: CASSQENGVNEQFF
cdr3_nt: TGCGCCAGCAGCCAAGAAAATGGAGTCAATGAGCAGTTCTTC

clone_size: NA
v_call: TRBV5-5
d_call: NA
j_call: TRBJ2-1
cdr3_aa: CASSLIVREQFF
cdr3_nt: TGTGCCAGCAGCTTGATTGTAAGGGAGCAGTTCTTC

clone_size: few
v_call: TRBV29-1
d_call: NA
j_call: TRBJ2-3
cdr3_aa: CSGGLAAGLIPDTQYF
cdr3_nt: TGCAGCGGGGGGCTAGCGGCAGGTTTAATCCCAGATACGCAGTATTTT

clone_size: many
v_call: TRBV7-2
d_call: NA
j_call: TRBJ2-5
cdr3_aa: CASSQRQTQYF
cdr3_nt: TGTGCCAGCAGCCAGCGGCAGACCCAGTACTTC

clone_size: few
v_call: TRBV6-1
d_call: NA
j_call: TRBJ1-5
cdr3_aa: CASSEDGITYSNQPQHF
cdr3_nt: TGTGCCAGCAGTGAGGATGGAATCACGTATAGCAATCAGCCCCAGCATTTT

clone_size: few
v_call: TRBV9
d_call: NA
j_call: TRBJ2-2
cdr3_aa: CASSPPGLSGELFF
cdr3_nt: TGTGCCAGCAGCCCACCGGGACTCTCCGGGGAGCTGTTTTTT

clone_size: few
v_call: TRBV12-3/TRBV12-4
d_call: TRBD1
j_call: TRBJ1-1
cdr3_aa: CASSLFGQGTEAFF
cdr3_nt: TGTGCCAGCAGTTTGTTTGGACAGGGAACTGAAGCTTTCTTT

clone_size: few
v_call: TRBV5-1
d_call: NA
j_call: TRBJ1-1
cdr3_aa: CASSTGTGNTEAFF
cdr3_nt: TGCGCCAGCAGCACCGGGACGGGGAACACTGAAGCTTTCTTT

clone_size: few
v_call: TRBV30
d_call: TRBD1
j_call: TRBJ2-5
cdr3_aa: CAWSVPDRGQETQYF
cdr3_nt: TGTGCCTGGAGTGTACCCGACAGGGGCCAAGAGACCCAGTACTTC

clone_size: few
v_call: TRBV5-1
d_call: NA
j_call: TRBJ1-1
cdr3_aa: CASSFMNMNTEAFF
cdr3_nt: TGCGCCAGCAGCTTTATGAACATGAACACTGAAGCTTTCTTT

clone_size: few
v_call: TRBV28
d_call: NA
j_call: TRBJ1-1
cdr3_aa: CASSLSRLVAFF
cdr3_nt: TGTGCCAGCAGTTTAAGTCGTCTGGTGGCTTTCTTT

clone_size: few
v_call: TRBV5-6
d_call: NA
j_call: TRBJ1-2
cdr3_aa: CASSLASLAHYGYTF
cdr3_nt: TGTGCCAGCAGCCTCGCTAGTCTAGCCCACTATGGCTACACCTTC

clone_size: few
v_call: TRBV29-1
d_call: NA
j_call: TRBJ1-3
cdr3_aa: CSVGVSLGNTIYF
cdr3_nt: TGCAGCGTGGGGGTTTCACTTGGAAACACCATATATTTT

clone_size: NA
v_call: TRBV7-8
d_call: TRBD1
j_call: TRBJ2-4
cdr3_aa: CASSSNTGAIQYF
cdr3_nt: TGTGCCAGCAGCTCAAATACAGGGGCCATTCAGTACTTC

clone_size: NA
v_call: TRBV20-1
d_call: TRBD2
j_call: TRBJ2-1
cdr3_aa: CSCRRGAYNEQFF
cdr3_nt: TGCAGTTGCCGTCGGGGGGCCTACAATGAGCAGTTCTTC

clone_size: few
v_call: TRBV3-1
d_call: NA
j_call: TRBJ2-7
cdr3_aa: CASSPQPTETYEQYF
cdr3_nt: TGTGCCAGCAGCCCACAGCCGACGGAGACCTACGAGCAGTACTTC

clone_size: few
v_call: TRBV29-1
d_call: TRBD1
j_call: TRBJ1-1
cdr3_aa: CSVGDRVTEAFF
cdr3_nt: TGCAGCGTTGGGGACAGGGTCACTGAAGCTTTCTTT

clone_size: NA
v_call: TRBV11-2
d_call: NA
j_call: TRBJ2-3
cdr3_aa: CASSSLRGATDTQYF
cdr3_nt: TGTGCCAGCAGCTCTCTTCGGGGGGCCACAGATACGCAGTATTTT

clone_size: NA
v_call: TRBV25-1
d_call: TRBD2
j_call: TRBJ2-1
cdr3_aa: CASGRGGTHNEQFF
cdr3_nt: TGTGCCAGCGGCCGGGGGGGCACCCACAATGAGCAGTTCTTC

clone_size: NA
v_call: TRBV4-3
d_call: NA
j_call: TRBJ2-3
cdr3_aa: CASSQGFSTDTQYF
cdr3_nt: TGCGCCAGCAGCCAGGGGTTTAGCACAGATACGCAGTATTTT

clone_size: NA
v_call: TRBV29-1
d_call: NA
j_call: TRBJ2-7
cdr3_aa: CSVGARATYEQYF
cdr3_nt: TGCAGCGTCGGGGCCAGGGCTACCTACGAGCAGTACTTC

clone_size: NA
v_call: TRBV6-2/TRBV6-3
d_call: NA
j_call: TRBJ1-1
cdr3_aa: CASRGTSKRGTEAFF
cdr3_nt: TGTGCCAGCAGGGGGACTTCCAAGAGAGGGACTGAAGCTTTCTTT

clone_size: few
v_call: TRBV5-1
d_call: NA
j_call: TRBJ2-2
cdr3_aa: CASSLGHNSGELFF
cdr3_nt: TGCGCCAGCAGCTTGGGGCACAATTCTGGGGAGCTGTTTTTT

clone_size: NA
v_call: TRBV5-1
d_call: NA
j_call: TRBJ2-5
cdr3_aa: CASSLGVPETQYF
cdr3_nt: TGCGCCAGCAGCTTGGGTGTCCCGGAGACCCAGTACTTC

clone_size: NA
v_call: TRBV30
d_call: NA
j_call: TRBJ1-2
cdr3_aa: CAWRTGWGYTF
cdr3_nt: TGTGCCTGGAGGACAGGCTGGGGCTACACCTTC